Shown below are 22 T cell receptor beta chains from a single sample sequenced in a study of T-cell memory formation after mild COVID-19. MiXCR, applied by TCRdb to the 5' RACE reads, yields one record per CDR3 protein. The sample gives 400,000 to 450,000 distinct CDR3 sequences, about a sixth of which show up once; 20% to 25% is in the top ten. The sequencing sample was made of PBMCs or a T cell subset sorted from them (not recorded which). These receptors originate from a young man who had mild COVID-19 (a few samples of this study predate the infection). Cell type and time point are not known.

This clonotype was seen repeatedly, ten times or more. The chain couples TRBV29-1 to TRBJ2-1, with D unresolved. Germline values: CDR1 SQVTM, CDR2 ANQGSEA. The CDR3 loop spans 16 amino acids. The V end was cut by 3 bases, the J end by 0 bases, with 15 bases between. CDR3 sequence: CSVEKFYTRSYNEQFF. CDR3 in DNA: TGCAGCGTTGAGAAATTCTACACTCGCTCCTACAATGAGCAGTTCTTC.

This clonotype was recorded at least ten times. The chain combines TRBV7-2 with TRBJ2-1; D is uncertain. V was trimmed by 0 bases and J by 0 bases, leaving 3 bases between them. In germline, CDR1 is SGHTA, CDR2 FQGNSA. The CDR3 consists of 14 residues. CDR3 amino acids: CASSLASSYNEQFF. The CDR3 region has the DNA TGTGCCAGCAGCTTAGCTTCCTCCTACAATGAGCAGTTCTTC.

This clonotype was detected a few times. This rearrangement joins TRBV24-1 to TRBJ2-1; the D is unclear. This CDR3 contains 12 residues. The V end lost 7 bases, the J end lost 7 bases, and 10 bases lay between the germline ends. Germline V CDR1 and CDR2: KGHDR, SFDVKD. The chain's CDR3 is CATSPVGNEQFF. DNA of the CDR3: TGTGCCACCAGCCCCGTTGGGAATGAGCAGTTCTTC.

This clonotype was seen at least ten times. The rearrangement links TRBV7-2 to TRBJ1-2; tentatively, D is TRBD1 (5 bases). The CDR3 has 14 amino acids. The V gene's germline CDR1 is SGHTA and CDR2 FQGNSA. Deletions cut 1 base from V and 6 bases from J, with 12 bases between. CDR3 nucleotides: TGTGCCAGCAGCTTAGTGGGCAGGGCTGATGGCTACACCTTC. It specifies CASSLVGRADGYTF. Combining the CDR3 with reference TRBV7-2 and TRBJ1-2 gives the whole variable domain GAGVSQSPSNKVTEKGKDVELRCDPISGHTALYWYRQSLGQGLEFLIYFQGNSAPDKSGLPSDRFSAERTGGSVSTLTIQRTQQEDSAVYLCASSLVGRADGYTFGSGTRLTVV.

Points on this clonotype: One junction end does not reproduce the germline sequence, and a read error may be involved. The chain carries TRBV7-2 and TRBJ1-1, with D possibly matching TRBD1 (5 bases). Germline CDR1 and CDR2: SGHTA and FQGNSA. This CDR3 is 14 amino acids long. CDR3 DNA: TGTGCCAGCAGCCGGTACGGGACGAACACTGAAGCTTTATTT. It encodes CASSRYGTNTEALF.

This chain links TRBV9 with TRBJ2-3; 10 nucleotides match TRBD2. The V segment lost 3 bases and the J segment 8 bases; nucleotides outside the gene matches: 9. Looked up from germline, CDR1 is SGDLS and CDR2 is YYNGEE. The CDR3 is made up of 15 amino acids. The CDR3 coding sequence is TGTGCCAGCAGCGCTAGCGGGGGATACACAAGTACGCAGTATTTT. Protein sequence: CASSASGGYTSTQYF.

The rearrangement uses TRBV4-3 and TRBJ2-7, with 9 bases fitting TRBD2. The CDR3 spans 18 residues. J was trimmed by 7 bases and V by 0 bases; bases with no gene match: 16. Germline assignment: CDR1 LGHNA and CDR2 YSLEER. CDR3 nucleotides: TGCGCCAGCAGCCAAGATTGGGGAGCGGGGGGATTATTGCGAGAGCAGTACTTC. This translates into CASSQDWGAGGLLREQYF.

This clonotype was counted a few times. The V gene is TRBV7-2, the J gene TRBJ2-1, with D perhaps being TRBD1 or TRBD2 (6 bases each). Trimming shortened V by 4 bases and J by 4 bases, and 14 bases separated the two germline ends. This CDR3 is 15 amino acids long. Germline values: CDR1 SGHTA, CDR2 FQGNSA. The CDR3 loop reads CASSWAGGLYNEQFF. The CDR3 DNA reads TGTGCCAGCAGCTGGGCCGGGGGCCTTTACAATGAGCAGTTCTTC.

This clonotype was recorded a few times. V is TRBV7-2 and J is TRBJ2-3, with TRBD1 matching 9 bases. CDR3 length: 14 residues. CDR1 and CDR2 from the germline V gene are SGHTA and FQGNSA. Germline trimming cut 5 bases from V and 7 bases from J; bases unmatched to any gene: 7. This CDR3 is CASSQDRGPNTQYF. CDR3 DNA: TGTGCCAGCAGCCAGGACAGGGGCCCCAATACGCAGTATTTT. The full variable domain, with the rest looked up from reference TRBV7-2 and TRBJ2-3, is GAGVSQSPSNKVTEKGKDVELRCDPISGHTALYWYRQSLGQGLEFLIYFQGNSAPDKSGLPSDRFSAERTGGSVSTLTIQRTQQEDSAVYLCASSQDRGPNTQYFGPGTRLTVL.

The chain is built from TRBV5-1 and TRBJ1-1; D may be TRBD1 (5 bases). V was cut by 3 bases and J by 1 base, with 13 bases left in between. This CDR3 comprises 15 residues. Germline V gene data show CDR1 as SGHRS and CDR2 as YFSETQ. CDR3 residues: CASSWDGTQNTEAFF. The CDR3 coding sequence is TGCGCCAGCAGCTGGGACGGGACTCAGAACACTGAAGCTTTCTTT. The variable domain in full, with the rest retrieved from reference TRBV5-1 and TRBJ1-1, is KAGVTQTPRYLIKTRGQQVTLSCSPISGHRSVSWYQQTPGQGLQFLFEYFSETQRNKGNFPGRFSGRQFSNSRSEMNVSTLELGDSALYLCASSWDGTQNTEAFFGQGTRLTVV.

The V call is TRBV12-3 or TRBV12-4, the J call TRBJ1-4, with a tentative D call TRBD1 (5 bases). This CDR3 has 14 residues. The V end lost 4 bases, the J end lost 0 bases, and 6 bases lay between the germline ends. CDR3 nucleotide sequence: TGTGCCAGCAGTTCGACAGCAACTAATGAAAAACTGTTTTTT. Its translation: CASSSTATNEKLFF.

The rearrangement joins TRBV28 to TRBJ2-3, with 8 bases aligning to TRBD2. The CDR3 has 15 amino acids. Germline lookup yields CDR1 MDHEN and CDR2 SYDVKM. With V trimmed by 5 bases and J by 4 bases, 8 bases remained unmatched. The CDR3 sequence: CASSTISGDADTQYF. Written as DNA, the CDR3 is TGTGCCAGCAGTACCATTAGCGGGGACGCAGATACGCAGTATTTT.

The rearrangement links TRBV18 to TRBJ1-1; a weak D match, TRBD1 (5 bases). Germline lookup yields CDR1 KGHSH and CDR2 LQKENI. The CDR3 runs to 13 residues. Trimming took off 5 bases at V and 4 bases at J, with 11 bases between the two ends. The CDR3 is CASSSRGSTEAFF. CDR3 sequence (DNA): TGTGCCAGCTCATCGCGGGGGAGCACTGAAGCTTTCTTT.

This clonotype has just one count. V usage is TRBV5-1 and J usage is TRBJ1-1; TRBD1 matches at 7 bases. Per the germline V gene, CDR1 is SGHRS and CDR2 is YFSETQ. V gave up 3 bases and J gave up 7 bases; unmatched junction bases: 6. The CDR3 is 13 residues long. CDR3 amino acids: CASSYDRDDEAFF. CDR3 DNA: TGCGCCAGCAGCTACGACAGGGATGATGAAGCTTTCTTT.

This clonotype was found a few times. The gene calls are TRBV28 and TRBJ2-5, with D perhaps TRBD1 (5 bases). Trimming stripped 6 bases from V and 4 bases from J, with 9 bases between. Germline V lookup: CDR1 MDHEN, CDR2 SYDVKM. This CDR3 region has 12 residues. The CDR3 bases are TGTGCCAGCAGAGGGGCCTTAGAGACCCAGTACTTC. Amino acids: CASRGALETQYF.

The rearrangement links TRBV3-1 to TRBJ2-2; D perhaps matches TRBD2 (6 bases). The germline V gene has CDR1 LGHDT and CDR2 YNNKEL (reference sequence). The CDR3 extends over 14 amino acids. V was shortened by 4 bases and J by 9 bases, with 15 bases between the two germline ends. CDR3 sequence reads: CASSPSAGPRELFF. The CDR3 nucleotides are TGTGCCAGCAGCCCCTCAGCGGGCCCCCGGGAGCTGTTTTTT.

This clonotype was recorded a few times. The V gene is TRBV7-2, the J gene TRBJ2-3; 9 bases agree with TRBD1. This CDR3 comprises 13 residues. Germline CDR1 SGHTA, CDR2 FQGNSA. V lost 1 base, J lost 9 bases, and 2 bases stayed unmatched. The CDR3 sequence is CASSLGDRDTQYF. The CDR3 nucleotides read TGTGCCAGCAGCTTAGGGGACAGGGACACGCAGTATTTT.

This clonotype turned up a few times. The chain uses TRBV20-1 and TRBJ2-3; 8 bases are a match to TRBD2. The trim removed 3 bases at V and 1 base at J, leaving 6 bases unmatched. The CDR3 loop spans 15 amino acids. Germline lookup yields CDR1 DFQATT and CDR2 SNEGSKA (reference sequence). CDR3: CSAREDSGGTDTQYF. In DNA form, the CDR3 reads TGCAGTGCTAGGGAAGATAGCGGGGGCACAGATACGCAGTATTTT.

The V and J genes are TRBV6-5 and TRBJ1-1; no definite D call. The CDR3 contains 11 residues. Germline V gene sequence: CDR1 MNHEY, CDR2 SVGAGI. The V and J ends lost 8 bases and 7 bases respectively, with 11 bases between them. The CDR3: CASWHGLEAFF. CDR3 bases: TGTGCCAGCTGGCACGGTCTTGAAGCTTTCTTT.

The rearrangement links TRBV20-1 to TRBJ2-5; TRBD2 matches at 7 bases. Trimming cost V 3 bases and J 4 bases; bases outside gene matches: 5. Germline V gene data show CDR1 as DFQATT and CDR2 as SNEGSKA (reference sequence). The CDR3 runs to 13 residues. CDR3 sequence (DNA): TGCAGTGCTAGCGGGGGGTCTTCAGAGACCCAGTACTTC. Translating gives CSASGGSSETQYF.

This clonotype was recorded a few times. CDR3 bases: TGTGCCAGCAGCTTAGTGGTCAGGGTGGAGGAAAAACTGTTTTTT. It encodes CASSLVVRVEEKLFF. The chain carries TRBV7-9 and TRBJ1-4; D may be TRBD1 (5 bases). Germline CDR1 is SEHNR and CDR2 is FQNEAQ (reference sequence). The CDR3 is 15 amino acids. V was clipped by 1 base and J by 8 bases, with 14 bases between them. The full variable domain, in which reference TRBV7-9 and TRBJ1-4 provide the parts outside the CDR3, is DTGVSQNPRHKITKRGQNVTFRCDPISEHNRLYWYRQTLGQGPEFLTYFQNEAQLEKSRLLSDRFSAERPKGSFSTLEIQRTEQGDSAMYLCASSLVVRVEEKLFFGSGTQLSVL.

The chain has TRBV11-2 and TRBJ2-7, with D maybe TRBD2 (5 bases). Deletions cut 1 base from V and 1 base from J, with 11 bases between. Looked up from germline, CDR1 is SGHAT and CDR2 is FQNNGV. This CDR3 contains 15 residues. CDR3 bases: TGTGCCAGCAGCTTAGTGACACGAGGGTCCTACGAGCAGTACTTC. Its protein is CASSLVTRGSYEQYF.